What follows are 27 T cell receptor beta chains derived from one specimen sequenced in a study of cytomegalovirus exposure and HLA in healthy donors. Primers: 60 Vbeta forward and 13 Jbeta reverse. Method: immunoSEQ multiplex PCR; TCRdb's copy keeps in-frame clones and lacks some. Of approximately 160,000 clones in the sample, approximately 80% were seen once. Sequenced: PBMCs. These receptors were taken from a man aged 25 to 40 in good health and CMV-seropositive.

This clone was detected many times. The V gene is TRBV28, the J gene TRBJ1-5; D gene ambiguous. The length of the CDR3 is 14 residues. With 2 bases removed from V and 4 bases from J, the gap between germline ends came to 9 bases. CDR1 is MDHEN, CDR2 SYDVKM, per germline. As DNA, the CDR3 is TGTGCCAGCAGTTTAAAGGCGGATAATCAGCCCCAGCATTTT. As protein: CASSLKADNQPQHF.

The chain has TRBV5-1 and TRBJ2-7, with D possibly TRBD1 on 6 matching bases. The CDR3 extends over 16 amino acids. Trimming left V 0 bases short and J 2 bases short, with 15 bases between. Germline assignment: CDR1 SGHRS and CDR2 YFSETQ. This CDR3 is CASSLEAGTPPYEQYF. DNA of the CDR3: TGCGCCAGCAGCTTGGAGGCCGGGACACCGCCCTACGAGCAGTACTTC.

The CDR3 sequence: CASSPSRGRGYTF. The CDR3, as DNA: TGTGCCAGCAGCCCCAGCAGGGGGCGTGGCTACACCTTC. The V call is TRBV7-2, the J call TRBJ1-2, with 8 bases fitting TRBD1. CDR1 is SGHTA and CDR2 is FQGNSA in the germline V gene. Trimming took 5 bases from V and 7 from J; bases not matched to a gene: 6. The CDR3 totals 13 residues.

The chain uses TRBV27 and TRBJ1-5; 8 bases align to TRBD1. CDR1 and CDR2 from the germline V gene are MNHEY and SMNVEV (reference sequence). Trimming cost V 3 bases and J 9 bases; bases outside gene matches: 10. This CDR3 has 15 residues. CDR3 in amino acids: CASSLFRDRLTPQHF. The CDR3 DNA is TGTGCCAGCAGTTTGTTCCGGGACAGGTTAACGCCCCAGCATTTT.

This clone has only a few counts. CDR3 amino acids: CASSPDRAYEQYF. The CDR3 coding sequence is TGTGCCAGCAGTCCCGACAGAGCCTACGAGCAGTACTTC. This chain links TRBV6-5 with TRBJ2-7, with D possibly being TRBD1 (5 bases). V was shortened by 5 bases and J by 2 bases, with 10 bases between the two germline ends. The CDR3 loop spans 13 amino acids. Germline lookup yields CDR1 MNHEY and CDR2 SVGAGI.

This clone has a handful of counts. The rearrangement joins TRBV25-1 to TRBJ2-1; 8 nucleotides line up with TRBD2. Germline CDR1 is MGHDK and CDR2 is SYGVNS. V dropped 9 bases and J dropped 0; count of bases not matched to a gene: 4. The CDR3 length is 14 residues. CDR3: CASSTSGSYNEQFF. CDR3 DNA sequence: TGTGCCAGTAGTACTAGCGGCTCCTACAATGAGCAGTTCTTC.

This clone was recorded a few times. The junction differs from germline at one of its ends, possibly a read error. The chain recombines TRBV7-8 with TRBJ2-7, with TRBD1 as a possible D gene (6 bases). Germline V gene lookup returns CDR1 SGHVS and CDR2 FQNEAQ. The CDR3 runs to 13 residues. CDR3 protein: CSSKQGPAYEQYF. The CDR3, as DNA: TGTTCCAGCAAGCAGGGGCCGGCATACGAGCAGTACTTC.

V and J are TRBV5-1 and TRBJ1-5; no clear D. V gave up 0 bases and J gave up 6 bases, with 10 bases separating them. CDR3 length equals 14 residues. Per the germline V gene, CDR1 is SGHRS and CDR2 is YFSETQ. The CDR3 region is CASSLDSLGQPQHF. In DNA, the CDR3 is TGCGCCAGCAGCTTGGACAGCTTAGGTCAGCCCCAGCATTTT.

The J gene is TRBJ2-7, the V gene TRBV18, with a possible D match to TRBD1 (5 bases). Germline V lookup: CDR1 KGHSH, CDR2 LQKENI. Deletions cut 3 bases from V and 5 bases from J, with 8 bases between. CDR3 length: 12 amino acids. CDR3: CASSPVGDEQYF. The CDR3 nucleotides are TGTGCCAGCTCACCTGTAGGGGACGAGCAGTACTTC. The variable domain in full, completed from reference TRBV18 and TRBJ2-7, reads NAGVMQNPRHLVRRRGQEARLRCSPMKGHSHVYWYRQLPEEGLKFMVYLQKENIIDESGMPKERFSAEFPKEGPSILRIQQVVRGDSAAYFCASSPVGDEQYFGPGTRLTVT.

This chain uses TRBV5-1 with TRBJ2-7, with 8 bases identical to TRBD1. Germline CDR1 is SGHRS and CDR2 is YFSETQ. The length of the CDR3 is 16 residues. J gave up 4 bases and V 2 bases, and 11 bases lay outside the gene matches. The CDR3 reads CASSFDRGQLGYEQYF. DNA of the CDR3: TGCGCCAGCAGCTTTGACAGGGGTCAACTAGGGTACGAGCAGTACTTC.

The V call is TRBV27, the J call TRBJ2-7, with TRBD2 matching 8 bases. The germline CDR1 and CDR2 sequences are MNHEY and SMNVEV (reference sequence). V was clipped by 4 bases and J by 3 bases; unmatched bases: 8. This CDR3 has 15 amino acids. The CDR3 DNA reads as TGTGCCAGCAGTTCAACGGGGGCGGGGGGCTACGAGCAGTACTTC. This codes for CASSSTGAGGYEQYF.

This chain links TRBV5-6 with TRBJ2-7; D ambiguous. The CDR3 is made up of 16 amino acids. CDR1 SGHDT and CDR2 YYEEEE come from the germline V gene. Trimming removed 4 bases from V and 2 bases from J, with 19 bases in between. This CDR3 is CASSILLSNKPYEQYF. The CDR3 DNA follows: TGTGCCAGCAGCATACTCCTTTCTAATAAACCCTACGAGCAGTACTTC.

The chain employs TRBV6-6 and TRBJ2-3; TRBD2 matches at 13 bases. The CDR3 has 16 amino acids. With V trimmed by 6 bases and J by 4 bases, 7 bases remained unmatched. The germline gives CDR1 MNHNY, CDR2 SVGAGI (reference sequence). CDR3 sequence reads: CASSRPTSGGSDTQYF. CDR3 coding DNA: TGTGCCAGCAGCCGCCCGACTAGCGGGGGGTCAGATACGCAGTATTTT.

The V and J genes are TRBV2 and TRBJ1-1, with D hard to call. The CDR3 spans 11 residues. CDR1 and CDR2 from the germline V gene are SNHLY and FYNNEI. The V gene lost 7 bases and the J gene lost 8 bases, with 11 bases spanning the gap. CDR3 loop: CASTPEGEAFF. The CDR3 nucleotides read TGTGCCAGCACGCCGGAGGGCGAAGCTTTCTTT.

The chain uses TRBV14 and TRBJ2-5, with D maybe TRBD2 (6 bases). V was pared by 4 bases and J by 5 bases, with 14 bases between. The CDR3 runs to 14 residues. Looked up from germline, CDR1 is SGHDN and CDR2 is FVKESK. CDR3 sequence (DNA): TGTGCCAGCAGCCGCTTGGGAGGAGGGGAGACCCAGTACTTC. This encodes CASSRLGGGETQYF. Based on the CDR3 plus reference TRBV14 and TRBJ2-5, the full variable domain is EAGVTQFPSHSVIEKGQTVTLRCDPISGHDNLYWYRRVMGKEIKFLLHFVKESKQDESGMPNNRFLAERTGGTYSTLKVQPAELEDSGVYFCASSRLGGGETQYFGPGTRLLVL.

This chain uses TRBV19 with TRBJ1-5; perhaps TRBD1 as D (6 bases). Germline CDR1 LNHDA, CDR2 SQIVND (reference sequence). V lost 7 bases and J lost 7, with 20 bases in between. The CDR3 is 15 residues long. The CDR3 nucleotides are TGTGCCAGTATCCTCCGGGGAGGGGGAAGGCAGCCCCAGCATTTT. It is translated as CASILRGGGRQPQHF. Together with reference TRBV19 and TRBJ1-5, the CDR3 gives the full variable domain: DGGITQSPKYLFRKEGQNVTLSCEQNLNHDAMYWYRQDPGQGLRLIYYSQIVNDFQKGDIAEGYSVSREKKESFPLTVTSAQKNPTAFYLCASILRGGGRQPQHFGDGTRLSIL.

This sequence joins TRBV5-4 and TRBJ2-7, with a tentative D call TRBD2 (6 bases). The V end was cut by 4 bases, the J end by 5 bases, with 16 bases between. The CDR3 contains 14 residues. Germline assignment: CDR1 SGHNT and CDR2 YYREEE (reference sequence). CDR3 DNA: TGTGCCAGCAGCCCGGGACTCTCCCCCAACGAGCAGTACTTC. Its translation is CASSPGLSPNEQYF. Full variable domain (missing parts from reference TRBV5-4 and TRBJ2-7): ETGVTQSPTHLIKTRGQQVTLRCSSQSGHNTVSWYQQALGQGPQFIFQYYREEENGRGNFPPRFSGLQFPNYSSELNVNALELDDSALYLCASSPGLSPNEQYFGPGTRLTVT.

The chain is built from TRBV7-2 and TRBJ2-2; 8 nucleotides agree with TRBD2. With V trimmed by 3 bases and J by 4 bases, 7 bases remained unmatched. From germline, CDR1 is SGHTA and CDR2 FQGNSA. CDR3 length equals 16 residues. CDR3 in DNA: TGTGCCAGCAGCTTTAATAGCGGGGTTCTCACCGGGGAGCTGTTTTTT. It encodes CASSFNSGVLTGELFF.

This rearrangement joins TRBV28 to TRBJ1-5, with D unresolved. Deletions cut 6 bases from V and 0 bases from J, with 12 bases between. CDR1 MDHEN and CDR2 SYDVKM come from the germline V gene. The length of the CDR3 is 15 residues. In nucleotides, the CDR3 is TGTGCCAGCAGCTTCAGAAGATATAGCAATCAGCCCCAGCATTTT. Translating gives CASSFRRYSNQPQHF.

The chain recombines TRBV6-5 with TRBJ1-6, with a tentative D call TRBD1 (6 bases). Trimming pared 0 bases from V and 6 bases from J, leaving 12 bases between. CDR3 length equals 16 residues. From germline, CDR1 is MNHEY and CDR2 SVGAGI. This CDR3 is CASSYSVGALNSPLHF. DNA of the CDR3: TGTGCCAGCAGTTACTCGGTGGGGGCGCTTAATTCACCCCTCCACTTT.

CDR3 residues: CASSQWFLRGSSYEQYF. CDR3 in DNA: TGCGCCAGCAGTCAATGGTTCCTCAGAGGGAGCTCCTACGAGCAGTACTTC. The gene calls are TRBV23-1 and TRBJ2-7; maybe TRBD2 (5 bases). TRBV23-1 is given ORF status, its function remaining uncertain. V lost 1 base and J 0 bases, leaving 16 bases between the germline ends. The CDR3 is 17 residues long.

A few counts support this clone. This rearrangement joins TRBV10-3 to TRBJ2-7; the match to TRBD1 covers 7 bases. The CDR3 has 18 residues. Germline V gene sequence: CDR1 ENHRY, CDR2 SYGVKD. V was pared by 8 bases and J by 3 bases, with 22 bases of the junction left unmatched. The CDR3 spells CAIQGDTQGNVRVYEQYF. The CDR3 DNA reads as TGTGCCATCCAGGGGGACACACAGGGGAACGTCAGAGTCTACGAGCAGTACTTC.

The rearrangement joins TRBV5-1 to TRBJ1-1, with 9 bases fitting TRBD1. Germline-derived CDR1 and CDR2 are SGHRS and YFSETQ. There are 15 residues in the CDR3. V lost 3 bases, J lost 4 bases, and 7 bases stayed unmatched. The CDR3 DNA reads TGCGCCAGCAGCTGGGGACAGGGACTATTCACTGAAGCTTTCTTT. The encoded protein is CASSWGQGLFTEAFF. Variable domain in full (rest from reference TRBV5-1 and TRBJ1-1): KAGVTQTPRYLIKTRGQQVTLSCSPISGHRSVSWYQQTPGQGLQFLFEYFSETQRNKGNFPGRFSGRQFSNSRSEMNVSTLELGDSALYLCASSWGQGLFTEAFFGQGTRLTVV.

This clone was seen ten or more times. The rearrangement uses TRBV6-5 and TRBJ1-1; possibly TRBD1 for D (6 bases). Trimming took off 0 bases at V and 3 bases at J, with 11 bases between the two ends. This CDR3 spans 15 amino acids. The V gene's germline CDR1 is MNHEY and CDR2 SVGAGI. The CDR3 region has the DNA TGTGCCAGCAGTTACTCGTCGGACAGACACACTGAAGCTTTCTTT. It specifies CASSYSSDRHTEAFF.

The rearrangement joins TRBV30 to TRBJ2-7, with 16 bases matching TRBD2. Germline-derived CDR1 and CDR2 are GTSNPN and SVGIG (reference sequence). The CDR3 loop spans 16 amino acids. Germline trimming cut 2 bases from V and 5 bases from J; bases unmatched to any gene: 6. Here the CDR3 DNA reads TGTGCCTGGAGTTTGGGACTAGCGGGAGGGAGGAACGAGCAGTACTTC. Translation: CAWSLGLAGGRNEQYF.

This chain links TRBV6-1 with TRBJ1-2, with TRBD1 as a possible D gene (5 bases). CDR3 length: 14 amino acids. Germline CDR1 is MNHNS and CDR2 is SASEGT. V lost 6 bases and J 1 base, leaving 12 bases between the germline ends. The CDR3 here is CASREGPGNYGYTF. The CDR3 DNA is TGTGCCAGCAGGGAGGGACCGGGTAACTATGGCTACACCTTC.

CDR3 region: CASSPGVVRAGELFF. For the CDR3, the DNA is TGTGCCAGCAGCCCCGGGGTAGTTCGAGCCGGGGAGCTGTTTTTT. The V and J genes are TRBV28 and TRBJ2-2; tentatively, D is TRBD2 (5 bases). The CDR3 runs 15 residues. Trimming cost V 6 bases and J 6 bases, with 17 bases left between them. CDR1 and CDR2 from the germline V gene are MDHEN and SYDVKM.